Presented here are 8 T cell receptor beta chains from one specimen sequenced in a study of CD8 T cells in Susac syndrome. cDNA came from roughly 0.53 to 1 ug RNA primed by random hexamers. TCRdb re-called the immunoSEQ multiplex PCR reads through MiXCR, storing one row per CDR3 protein. The profile shows some 99,000 distinct CDR3 sequences, around 97% of them singletons. Sample: CD4+ T cells from PBMCs. These receptors all come from a human donor in good health.

The chain links TRBV24-1 to TRBJ2-5; perhaps D is TRBD1 or TRBD2 (5 bases each). There are 15 residues in the CDR3. V was cut by 9 bases and J by 5 bases, with 21 bases left in between. In germline, CDR1 is KGHDR, CDR2 SFDVKD. The DNA of the CDR3 is TGTGCCACCTCCAAGGACATGGGACCTCGGGAGACCCAGTACTTC. As protein: CATSKDMGPRETQYF.

The sample holds a few counts of this clonotype. The J gene is TRBJ2-7, the V gene TRBV6-6; TRBD2 might be the D (5 bases). Germline V gene lookup returns CDR1 MNHNY and CDR2 SVGAGI (reference sequence). The germline V and J ends were trimmed by 3 bases and 5 bases, with 17 bases remaining between them. CDR3 length: 15 amino acids. CDR3 protein: CASSYSRVGSDEQYF. The CDR3, as DNA: TGTGCCAGCAGTTATTCGAGGGTGGGGTCTGACGAGCAGTACTTC.

This rearrangement joins TRBV7-2 to TRBJ2-3; 9 bases line up with TRBD2. CDR3 size: 14 residues. The germline gives CDR1 SGHTA, CDR2 FQGNSA. Trimming at V came to 11 bases and at J to 5 bases, leaving 11 bases not matched to a gene. CDR3 residues: CACGGEGRGDTQYF. CDR3 DNA sequence: TGTGCCTGCGGGGGGGAGGGCCGGGGAGATACGCAGTATTTT.

V is TRBV6-2 or TRBV6-3 and J is TRBJ2-7; 8 bases line up with TRBD2. This CDR3 has 15 amino acids. Per the germline V gene, CDR1 is MNHEY and CDR2 is SVGEGT. The V and J ends lost 2 bases and 3 bases, in that order; junction bases with no gene match: 6. The CDR3 spells CASSYQAGVDYEQYF. CDR3 coding DNA: TGTGCCAGCAGTTACCAAGCGGGAGTGGACTACGAGCAGTACTTC.

The chain carries TRBV6-2 or TRBV6-3 and TRBJ2-7; D unclear. The V end was cut by 5 bases, the J end by 2 bases, with 7 bases between. This CDR3 is built from 12 residues. Germline assignment: CDR1 MNHEY and CDR2 SVGEGT. In nucleotides, the CDR3 is TGTGCCAGCAGTGAACAGACCTACGAGCAGTACTTC. Translation: CASSEQTYEQYF.

The rearrangement uses TRBV18 and TRBJ2-1, with 7 positions matching TRBD1. Germline CDR1 KGHSH, CDR2 LQKENI. V shed 2 bases, J shed 7 bases, and the junction held 5 bases outside the gene matches. This CDR3 region has 14 residues. The CDR3 loop is CASSPSTGQNEQFF. The CDR3, as DNA: TGTGCCAGCTCACCATCGACAGGGCAAAATGAGCAGTTCTTC.

The chain uses TRBV20-1 and TRBJ2-5; D ambiguous. The CDR3 has 14 amino acids. Looked up from germline, CDR1 is DFQATT and CDR2 is SNEGSKA (reference sequence). V dropped 5 bases and J dropped 0 bases, with 13 bases sitting between them. The CDR3 DNA is TGCAGTGCTCCCACTCTAGGGAACCAAGAGACCCAGTACTTC. It encodes CSAPTLGNQETQYF.

This clonotype was observed a single time. J is TRBJ2-1 and V is TRBV19; TRBD1 matches at 7 bases. Per the germline V gene, CDR1 is LNHDA and CDR2 is SQIVND (reference sequence). Trimming at V came to 3 bases and at J to 7 bases, leaving 3 bases not matched to a gene. This CDR3 is 13 amino acids long. In DNA form, the CDR3 reads TGTGCCAGTAGTATCAGGGGGAGTAATGAGCAGTTCTTC. Protein: CASSIRGSNEQFF. Supplemented by reference TRBV19 and TRBJ2-1, the full variable domain reads DGGITQSPKYLFRKEGQNVTLSCEQNLNHDAMYWYRQDPGQGLRLIYYSQIVNDFQKGDIAEGYSVSREKKESFPLTVTSAQKNPTAFYLCASSIRGSNEQFFGPGTRLTVL.